A selection of T cell receptor beta chains follows, all from one sample in a study of long-term antiretroviral therapy in people with HIV. Clones were read by immunoSEQ multiplex PCR, and TCRdb kept only the in-frame ones, dropping some. In the table there are over 15,000 clones, 70% to 90% of which are singletons. The sample here was unsorted PBMCs, taken 0.5 years after starting antiretroviral therapy. The receptors originated from a woman aged 40 to 50 with HIV. Both conserved end residues are part of each CDR3.

V gene: TRBV10-3
J gene: TRBJ1-2
CDR3 protein: CATLRQGNYGYTF

V gene: TRBV19
J gene: TRBJ1-2
CDR3 protein: CASSATGVGNYGYTF

V gene: TRBV29-1
J gene: TRBJ2-5
CDR3 protein: CSVNFPGDQETQYF

V gene: TRBV5-5
J gene: TRBJ1-3
CDR3 protein: CASSLYSGNTIYF

V gene: TRBV5-1
J gene: TRBJ1-4
CDR3 protein: CASSPGGSAEKLFF

V gene: TRBV19
J gene: TRBJ1-5
CDR3 protein: CASKGGASNQPQHF

V gene: TRBV7-6
J gene: TRBJ2-2
CDR3 protein: CASSLVDGQDTGELFF

V gene: TRBV18
J gene: TRBJ2-5
CDR3 protein: CASSQLAEETQYF

V gene: TRBV9
J gene: TRBJ2-7
CDR3 protein: CASSVAQGSEQYF

V gene: TRBV7-9
J gene: TRBJ2-1
CDR3 protein: CASSPEGRGVNEQFF

V gene: TRBV2
J gene: TRBJ2-5
CDR3 protein: CASIQEGLAGGIETQYF

V gene: TRBV2
J gene: TRBJ2-2
CDR3 protein: CASREGGELFF

V gene: TRBV28
J gene: TRBJ2-7
CDR3 protein: CASSFRGLAAYEQYF

V gene: TRBV28
J gene: TRBJ2-3
CDR3 protein: CASSLRSSTDTQYF

V gene: TRBV14
J gene: TRBJ2-7
CDR3 protein: CASSGSGGSEQYF

V gene: TRBV28
J gene: TRBJ2-3
CDR3 protein: CASSIRTGDSDTQYF